This TCR beta chain was sequenced in a study of cytomegalovirus exposure and HLA in healthy donors. General observations from the study: A later analysis revealed that TCR association rates differed between HLA loci, peaking at DRB1 and bottoming out at HLA-C. What was likely a sequencing artifact was a cluster of highly shared sequence variants. A later analysis reportedly found fewer N-insertions in an Asian-associated ancestry cluster than the approximately 670-donor mean.

Samples came from healthy bone marrow donors. Primers included in the PCR were 60 Vbeta and 13 Jbeta primers. TCRdb keeps only in-frame clones here, not all; method: immunoSEQ multiplex PCR. The table lists 80,000 to 100,000 clones, approximately 70% of them singletons. Comments on this clone: No antigen is known for it.

The CDR3 extends over 12 amino acids. Germline CDR1 SQVTM, CDR2 ANQGSEA. Losses at the gene ends were 5 bases for V and 10 bases for J; bases not matched to a gene: 7. The TCR comes from a man aged 45-65 years in good health and CMV-seronegative. This chain joins TRBV29-1 and TRBJ2-3; 9 bases align to TRBD2. The material sequenced was PBMCs. CDR3 residues: CSVRASGTAQYF. The CDR3 bases are TGCAGCGTTAGAGCTAGCGGGACAGCGCAGTATTTT.